Below, one T cell receptor beta chain is given with its context. Its specificity is not known. This sample is drawn from a study of tumor-infiltrating lymphocytes in localized non-small cell lung cancer. Points from the study as a whole: Tumor T-cell fraction from TCR sequencing was not associated with recurrence-free survival (p = 0.61). No T-cell fraction difference was seen between IM1 and IM2 tumors.

Libraries were prepared by immunoSEQ multiplex PCR; TCRdb keeps only in-frame clonotypes and omits some of them. Among about 6,900 clones listed, about 74% were seen once. The CDR3 loop spans 16 amino acids. The junction had 9 bases not matched to a gene; V was cut back by 3 bases and J by 6 bases. CDR1 is SGDLS and CDR2 is YYNGEE in the germline V gene. The sample taken for sequencing was lung tumor tissue. V is TRBV9 and J is TRBJ2-2; 9 nucleotides line up with TRBD1. The TCR originated in a human donor with non-small cell lung cancer. This CDR3 reads CASSGVGTGSSGELFF. In DNA, the CDR3 is TGTGCCAGCAGCGGAGTCGGGACAGGGAGTTCCGGGGAGCTGTTTTTT.